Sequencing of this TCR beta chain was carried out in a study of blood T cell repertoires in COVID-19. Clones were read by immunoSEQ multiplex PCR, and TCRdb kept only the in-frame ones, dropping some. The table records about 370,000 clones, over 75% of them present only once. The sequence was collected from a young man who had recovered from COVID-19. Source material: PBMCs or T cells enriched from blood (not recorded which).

Here the CDR3 DNA reads TGTGCCAGCAGCGCCGGGTCCGGACTCTACGAGCAGTACTTC. Amino acids: CASSAGSGLYEQYF. V and J are TRBV27 and TRBJ2-7; D may be TRBD2 (5 bases). CDR3 size: 14 residues. CDR1 and CDR2 from the germline V gene are MNHEY and SMNVEV (reference sequence). The germline V and J ends were trimmed by 6 bases and 3 bases, with 15 bases remaining between them.